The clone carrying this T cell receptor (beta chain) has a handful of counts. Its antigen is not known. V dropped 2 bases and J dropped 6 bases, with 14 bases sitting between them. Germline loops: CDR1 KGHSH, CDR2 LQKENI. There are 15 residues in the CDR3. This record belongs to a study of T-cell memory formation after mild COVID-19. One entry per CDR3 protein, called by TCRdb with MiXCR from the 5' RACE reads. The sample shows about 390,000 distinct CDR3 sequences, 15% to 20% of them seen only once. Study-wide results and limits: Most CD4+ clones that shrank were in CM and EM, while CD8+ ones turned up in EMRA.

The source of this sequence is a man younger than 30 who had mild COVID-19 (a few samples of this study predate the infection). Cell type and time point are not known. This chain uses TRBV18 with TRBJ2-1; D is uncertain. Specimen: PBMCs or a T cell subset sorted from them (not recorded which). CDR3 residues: CASSPLEQTPNEQFF. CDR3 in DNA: TGTGCCAGCTCACCATTAGAACAGACACCCAATGAGCAGTTCTTC.